This T cell receptor (beta chain) was retrieved from a study of blood T cell repertoires in COVID-19. As for the study in general: Material from acute and convalescent COVID-19 was sourced from the United States, Italy and Spain. Nucleic acid was either cDNA or gDNA, and it came from T cells, B-cell-depleted T cells, or PBMCs.

Per the study methods: Amplification from reference gene primers served as the basis for estimated nucleated cell counts. TCRdb keeps only in-frame clones here, not all; method: immunoSEQ multiplex PCR. The DNA was the basis for D and trimming; V, J and clone size are from that table. In the table there are roughly 670,000 clones, around 90% of which are singletons. Germline CDR1 MNHEY, CDR2 SVGAGI. Trimming at V came to 6 bases and at J to 7 bases, leaving 7 bases not matched to a gene. The CDR3 has 14 amino acids. The gene calls are TRBV6-5 and TRBJ1-2; 11 positions agree with TRBD1. Sequenced sample: peripheral blood. This clonotype originated in a woman aged 18-30 years with acute or convalescent COVID-19. The DNA for the CDR3 is TGTGCCAGCAGCGGACAGGGGGCCATAGGTGGCTACACCTTC. As protein: CASSGQGAIGGYTF.